This T cell receptor beta chain was profiled in a study of T cell responses to AZD1222 COVID-19 vaccine. Study summary: Timing groups of about 4 and about 12 weeks for second doses were pooled.

Sequenced by immunoSEQ multiplex PCR; TCRdb stores in-frame clones only, minus some. The table has fewer than 100,000 clones, 70% to 90% seen once; the top ten hold about 19%. The study's findings and limits: Only five to seven AZD1222 recipients were seropositive at baseline. The span of vaccine-associated CD4 TCRs extended across spike, with dominance at 160-218 and 743-854. Most donors were white British and more were female, and clonal diversity was possibly underestimated.

Comments on this clone: Its antigen is unidentified.

This CDR3 has 15 amino acids. The V gene end was trimmed by 0 bases and the J gene end by 7 bases; junction bases not matched to a gene: 5. In germline, CDR1 is SGHNT, CDR2 YYREEE (reference sequence). The sequence derives from an adult in good health. This chain joins TRBV5-4 and TRBJ1-4; 8 nucleotides match TRBD1. Source: peripheral blood, taken on day 0 of AZD1222 vaccination. The CDR3 nucleotides read TGTGCCAGCAGCTTGGGACAGGGGAGGGGTGAAAAACTGTTTTTT. Its translation: CASSLGQGRGEKLFF.